This TCR beta chain is from a study of T cell repertoires in cytomegalovirus infection. Study-level background: Selected CMV epitopes included recently identified HLA-C-restricted ones as well as well-studied HLA-B-restricted ones.

A few counts support this clonotype. Its antigen remains unidentified. TCRdb fed the reads into MiXCR, producing one record per CDR3 protein. The table has tens of thousands of distinct CDR3 sequences, 24% seen once; the top ten hold roughly 50%. The TCR comes from a human donor in good health (CMV status not recorded). Some clones in this sample may be carry-over from other donors' samples. The sequenced sample was CD8+ T cells from cultured PBMCs, obtained from culture after CMV antigen stimulation.

The DNA of the CDR3 is TGTGCCAGCAGACCGACAGGGGGCAATGAGCAGTTCTTC. This gives the protein CASRPTGGNEQFF. This chain links TRBV6-8 with TRBJ2-1, with 9 bases aligning to TRBD1. The ends lost 6 bases at V and 6 bases at J; junction bases unmatched: 3. The germline V gene has CDR1 MNHGY and CDR2 SAAAGT. CDR3 length: 13 amino acids.